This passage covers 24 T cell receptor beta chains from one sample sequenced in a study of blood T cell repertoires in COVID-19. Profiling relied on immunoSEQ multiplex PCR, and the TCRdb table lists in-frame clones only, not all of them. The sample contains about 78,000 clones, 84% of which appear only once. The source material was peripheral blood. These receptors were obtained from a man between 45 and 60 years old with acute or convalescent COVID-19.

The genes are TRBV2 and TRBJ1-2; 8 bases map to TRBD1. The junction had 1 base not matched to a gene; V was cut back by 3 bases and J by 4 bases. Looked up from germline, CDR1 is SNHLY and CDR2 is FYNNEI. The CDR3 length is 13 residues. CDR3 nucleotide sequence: TGTGCCAGCAGTGAGGACAGGGCCTATGGCTACACCTTC. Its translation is CASSEDRAYGYTF. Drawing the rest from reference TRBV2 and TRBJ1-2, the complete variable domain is EPEVTQTPSHQVTQMGQEVILRCVPISNHLYFYWYRQILGQKVEFLVSFYNNEISEKSEIFDDQFSVERPDGSNFTLKIRSTKLEDSAMYFCASSEDRAYGYTFGSGTRLTVV.

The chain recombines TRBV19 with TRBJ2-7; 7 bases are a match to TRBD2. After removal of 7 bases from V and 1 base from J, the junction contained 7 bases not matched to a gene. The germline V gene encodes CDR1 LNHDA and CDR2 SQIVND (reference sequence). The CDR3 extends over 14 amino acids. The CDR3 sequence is CASTLGGESYEQYF. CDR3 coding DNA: TGTGCCAGTACCCTGGGAGGGGAGTCCTACGAGCAGTACTTC. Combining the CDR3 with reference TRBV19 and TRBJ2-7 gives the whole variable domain DGGITQSPKYLFRKEGQNVTLSCEQNLNHDAMYWYRQDPGQGLRLIYYSQIVNDFQKGDIAEGYSVSREKKESFPLTVTSAQKNPTAFYLCASTLGGESYEQYFGPGTRLTVT.

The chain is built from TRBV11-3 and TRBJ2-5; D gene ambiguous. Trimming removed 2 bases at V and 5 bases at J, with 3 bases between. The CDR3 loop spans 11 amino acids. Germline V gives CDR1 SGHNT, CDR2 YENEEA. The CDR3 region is CASSLRETQYF. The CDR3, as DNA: TGTGCCAGCAGCTTACGGGAGACCCAGTACTTC.

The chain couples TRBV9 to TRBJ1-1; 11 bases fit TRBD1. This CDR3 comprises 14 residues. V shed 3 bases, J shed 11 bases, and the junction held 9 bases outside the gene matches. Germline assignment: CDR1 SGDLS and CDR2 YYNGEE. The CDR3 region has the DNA TGTGCCAGCAGCGCAACCGGGACAGGGGGATTGGCTTTCTTT. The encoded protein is CASSATGTGGLAFF.

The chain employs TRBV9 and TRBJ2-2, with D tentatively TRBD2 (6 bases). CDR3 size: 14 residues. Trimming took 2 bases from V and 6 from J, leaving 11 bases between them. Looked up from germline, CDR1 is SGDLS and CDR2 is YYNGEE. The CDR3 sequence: CASSVLGGSGELFF. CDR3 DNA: TGTGCCAGCAGCGTCTTGGGGGGATCCGGGGAGCTGTTTTTT.

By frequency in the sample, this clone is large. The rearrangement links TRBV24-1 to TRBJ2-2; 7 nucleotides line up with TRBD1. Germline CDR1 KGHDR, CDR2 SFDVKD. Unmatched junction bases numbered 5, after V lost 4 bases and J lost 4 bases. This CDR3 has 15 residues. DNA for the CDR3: TGTGCCACCAGTGAACAGGGGATAACCACCGGGGAGCTGTTTTTT. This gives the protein CATSEQGITTGELFF.

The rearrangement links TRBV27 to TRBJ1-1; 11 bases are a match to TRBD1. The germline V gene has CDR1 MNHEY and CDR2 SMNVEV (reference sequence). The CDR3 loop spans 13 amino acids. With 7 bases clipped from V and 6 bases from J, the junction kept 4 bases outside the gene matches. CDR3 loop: CASMDRGLPEAFF. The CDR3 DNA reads TGTGCCAGCATGGACAGGGGGCTACCTGAAGCTTTCTTT.

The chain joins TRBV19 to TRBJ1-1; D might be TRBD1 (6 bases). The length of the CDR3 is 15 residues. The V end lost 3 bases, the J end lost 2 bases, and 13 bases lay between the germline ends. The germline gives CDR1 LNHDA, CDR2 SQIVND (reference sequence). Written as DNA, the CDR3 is TGTGCCAGTAGTATGTTCGGGGGGGCCAACACTGAAGCTTTCTTT. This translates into CASSMFGGANTEAFF.

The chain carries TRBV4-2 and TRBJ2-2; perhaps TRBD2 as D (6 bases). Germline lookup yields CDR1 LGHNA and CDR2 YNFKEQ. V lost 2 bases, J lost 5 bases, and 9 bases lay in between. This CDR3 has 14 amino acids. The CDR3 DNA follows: TGTGCCAGCAGCCAACACCGGGAGACCGGGGAGCTGTTTTTT. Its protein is CASSQHRETGELFF.

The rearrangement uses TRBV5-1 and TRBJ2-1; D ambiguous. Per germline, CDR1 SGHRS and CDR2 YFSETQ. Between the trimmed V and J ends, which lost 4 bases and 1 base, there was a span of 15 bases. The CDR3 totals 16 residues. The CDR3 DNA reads TGCGCCAGCAGCCCTGACAACTCCTTGTCCTACAATGAGCAGTTCTTC. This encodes CASSPDNSLSYNEQFF.

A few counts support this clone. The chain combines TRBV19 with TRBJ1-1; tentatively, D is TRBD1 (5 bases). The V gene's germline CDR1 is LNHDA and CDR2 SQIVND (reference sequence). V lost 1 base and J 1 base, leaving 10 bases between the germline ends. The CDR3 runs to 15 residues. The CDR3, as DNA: TGTGCCAGTAGTATAGGGTGGCAGGGGAACACTGAAGCTTTCTTT. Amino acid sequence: CASSIGWQGNTEAFF.

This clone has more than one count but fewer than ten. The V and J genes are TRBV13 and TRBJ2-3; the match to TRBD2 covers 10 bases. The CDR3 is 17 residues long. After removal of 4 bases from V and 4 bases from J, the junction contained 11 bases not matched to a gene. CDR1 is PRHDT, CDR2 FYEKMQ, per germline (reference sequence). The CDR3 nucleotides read TGTGCCAGCAGCTCCCCGGGGGGACTAGCGTACTCAGATACGCAGTATTTT. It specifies CASSSPGGLAYSDTQYF. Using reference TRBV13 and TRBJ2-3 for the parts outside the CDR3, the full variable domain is AAGVIQSPRHLIKEKRETATLKCYPIPRHDTVYWYQQGPGQDPQFLISFYEKMQSDKGSIPDRFSAQQFSDYHSELNMSSLELGDSALYFCASSSPGGLAYSDTQYFGPGTRLTVL.

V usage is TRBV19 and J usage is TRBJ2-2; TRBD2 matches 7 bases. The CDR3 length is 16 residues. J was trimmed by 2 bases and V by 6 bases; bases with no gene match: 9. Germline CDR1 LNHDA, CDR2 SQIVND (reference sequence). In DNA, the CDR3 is TGTGCCAGTAGGCCACTAGCGTGGGGAAACACCGGGGAGCTGTTTTTT. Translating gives CASRPLAWGNTGELFF.

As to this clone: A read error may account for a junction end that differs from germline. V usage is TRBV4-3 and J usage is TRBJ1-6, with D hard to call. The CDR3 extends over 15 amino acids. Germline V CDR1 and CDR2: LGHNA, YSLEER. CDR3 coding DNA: TGCGCCAGCAGTCAAGAGGTAGATATTAATTCACCCCTCCACTTT. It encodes CASSQEVDINSPLHF.

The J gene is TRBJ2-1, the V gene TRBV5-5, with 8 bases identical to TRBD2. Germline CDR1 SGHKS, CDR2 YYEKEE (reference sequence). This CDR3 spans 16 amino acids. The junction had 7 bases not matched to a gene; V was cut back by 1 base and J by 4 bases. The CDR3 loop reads CASSLFSGGTYNEQFF. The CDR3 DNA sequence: TGTGCCAGCAGCTTGTTCTCGGGGGGGACTTACAATGAGCAGTTCTTC.

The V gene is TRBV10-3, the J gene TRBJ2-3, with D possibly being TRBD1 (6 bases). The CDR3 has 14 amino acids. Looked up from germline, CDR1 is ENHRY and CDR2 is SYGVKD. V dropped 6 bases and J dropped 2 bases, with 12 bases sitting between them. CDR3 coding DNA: TGTGCCATCAGGGACAGAGACACCACAGATACGCAGTATTTT. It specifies CAIRDRDTTDTQYF.

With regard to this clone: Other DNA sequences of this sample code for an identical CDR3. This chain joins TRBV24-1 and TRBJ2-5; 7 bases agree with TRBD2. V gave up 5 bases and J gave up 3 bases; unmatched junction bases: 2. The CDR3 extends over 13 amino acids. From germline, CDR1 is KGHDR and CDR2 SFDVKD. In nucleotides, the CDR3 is TGTGCCACCAGTGCGGGGGGAAAAGAGACCCAGTACTTC. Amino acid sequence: CATSAGGKETQYF.

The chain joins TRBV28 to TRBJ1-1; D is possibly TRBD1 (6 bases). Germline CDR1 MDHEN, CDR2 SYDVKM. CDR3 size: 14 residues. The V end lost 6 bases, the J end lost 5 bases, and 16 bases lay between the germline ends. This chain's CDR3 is CASRLGGGRTEAFF. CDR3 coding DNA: TGTGCCAGCAGGTTGGGCGGGGGCCGAACTGAAGCTTTCTTT.

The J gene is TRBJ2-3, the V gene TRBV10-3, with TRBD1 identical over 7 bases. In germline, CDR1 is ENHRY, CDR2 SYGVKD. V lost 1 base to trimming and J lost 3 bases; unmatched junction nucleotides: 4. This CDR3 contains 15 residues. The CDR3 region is CAISEWDRKTDTQYF. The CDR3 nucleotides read TGTGCCATCAGTGAGTGGGACAGAAAAACAGATACGCAGTATTTT.

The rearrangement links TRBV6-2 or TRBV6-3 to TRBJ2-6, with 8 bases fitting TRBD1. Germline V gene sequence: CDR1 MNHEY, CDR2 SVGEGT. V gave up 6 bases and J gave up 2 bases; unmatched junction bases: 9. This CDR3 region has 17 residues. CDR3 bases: TGTGCCAGCAGCCCAGGCAGGGGGCGGACTGGGGCCAACGTCCTGACTTTC. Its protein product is CASSPGRGRTGANVLTF.

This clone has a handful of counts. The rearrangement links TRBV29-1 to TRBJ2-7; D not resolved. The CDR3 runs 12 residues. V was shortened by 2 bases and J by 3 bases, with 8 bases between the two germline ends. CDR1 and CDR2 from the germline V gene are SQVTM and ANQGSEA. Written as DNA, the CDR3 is TGCAGCGTTGAAAGCCAGGACTACGAGCAGTACTTC. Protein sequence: CSVESQDYEQYF.

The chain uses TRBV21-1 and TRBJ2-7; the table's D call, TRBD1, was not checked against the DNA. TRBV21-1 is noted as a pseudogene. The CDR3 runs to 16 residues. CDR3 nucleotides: TGTGCCAGCAGCAAAGCGAGGACAGATTTCTCCTACGAGCAGTACTTC. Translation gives CASSKARTDFSYEQYF.

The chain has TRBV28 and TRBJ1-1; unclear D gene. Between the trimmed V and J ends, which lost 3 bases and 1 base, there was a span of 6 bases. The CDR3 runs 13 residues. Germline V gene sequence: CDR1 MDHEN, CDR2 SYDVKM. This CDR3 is CASSFSRNTEAFF. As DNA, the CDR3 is TGTGCCAGCAGTTTTTCCAGGAACACTGAAGCTTTCTTT.

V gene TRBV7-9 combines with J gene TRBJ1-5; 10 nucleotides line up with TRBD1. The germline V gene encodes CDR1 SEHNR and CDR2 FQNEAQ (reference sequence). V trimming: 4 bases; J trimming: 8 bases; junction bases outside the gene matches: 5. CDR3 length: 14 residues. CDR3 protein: CASSWGQGTEPQHF. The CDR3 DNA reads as TGTGCCAGCAGCTGGGGACAGGGGACGGAGCCCCAGCATTTT. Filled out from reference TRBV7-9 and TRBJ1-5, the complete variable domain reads DTGVSQNPRHKITKRGQNVTFRCDPISEHNRLYWYRQTLGQGPEFLTYFQNEAQLEKSRLLSDRFSAERPKGSFSTLEIQRTEQGDSAMYLCASSWGQGTEPQHFGDGTRLSIL.